This TCR beta chain was captured in a study of blood T cell repertoires in COVID-19. Study in general: Sample material is recorded as cDNA or gDNA derived from T cells, B-cell-depleted T cells, or PBMCs.

The germline gives CDR1 SGHAT, CDR2 FQNNGV. This CDR3 has 13 amino acids. V dropped 3 bases and J dropped 6; count of bases not matched to a gene: 3. Per the study methods: Amplification of reference gene primers was used by the study to estimate nucleated cell counts. TCRdb keeps only in-frame clones here, not all; method: immunoSEQ multiplex PCR. That table supplies the V and J calls and clone size; D and trimming were determined from the DNA. The sample includes 130,000 or so clones, around 87% of them seen just once. Specimen: peripheral blood. The rearrangement links TRBV11-2 to TRBJ2-7, with 9 bases fitting TRBD1. The TCR sequence derives from a man aged 70-80 years with active COVID-19. The CDR3 here is CASSFRTGVEQYF. In DNA form, the CDR3 reads TGTGCCAGCAGCTTTAGGACAGGGGTCGAGCAGTACTTC.